These 9 T cell receptor beta chains were sequenced from one sample in a study of CD8 T cells in ankylosing spondylitis. TCRdb re-analysed the 5' RACE reads in MiXCR, keeping a single row per CDR3 protein. Of tens of thousands of distinct CDR3 sequences listed, 6% are singletons. The material sequenced was blood, either unsorted or a sorted T cell fraction (not recorded which). The receptor set was obtained from a male donor with ankylosing spondylitis or in good health (not recorded which).

This clonotype was recorded many times. This chain joins TRBV6-1 and TRBJ1-3; perhaps TRBD1 as D (5 bases). Trimming took off 7 bases at V and 1 base at J, with 14 bases between the two ends. Germline CDR1 reads MNHNS; CDR2 reads SASEGT. This CDR3 spans 15 amino acids. CDR3 protein: CASIAPGLSGNTIYF. In nucleotides, the CDR3 is TGTGCCAGCATCGCCCCGGGGCTTTCTGGAAACACCATATATTTT.

This clonotype was seen ten or more times. Written as DNA, the CDR3 is TGCGCCAGCAGCCACGCTCCACTAGGGATGGCGGGGGCTGAAGCTTTCTTT. Residues: CASSHAPLGMAGAEAFF. The chain uses TRBV4-1 and TRBJ1-1, with TRBD1 as a possible D gene (5 bases). CDR1 and CDR2 (germline): MGHRA, YSYEKL. This CDR3 comprises 17 residues. Trimming took off 3 bases at V and 6 bases at J, with 23 bases between the two ends.

This clonotype was seen ten or more times. The CDR3, as DNA: TGTGCCAGCAGTTACTTAGGGGTGAAAAATCAGCCCCAGCATTTT. The encoded protein is CASSYLGVKNQPQHF. J is TRBJ1-5 and V is TRBV6-2 or TRBV6-3, with D possibly TRBD1 on 5 matching bases. Germline CDR1 and CDR2: MNHEY and SVGEGT. CDR3 size: 15 residues. The germline V and J ends were trimmed by 1 base and 4 bases, with 11 bases remaining between them.

This clonotype was counted many times. The chain uses TRBV25-1 and TRBJ2-7; D remains unclear. Trimming took off 0 bases at V and 6 bases at J, with 6 bases between the two ends. The germline gives CDR1 MGHDK, CDR2 SYGVNS. The CDR3 loop spans 12 amino acids. CDR3 nucleotide sequence: TGTGCCAGCAGTGAATACGTCGGCGAGCAGTACTTC. Amino acids: CASSEYVGEQYF.

This clonotype was counted ten times or more. This CDR3 reads CASSLAGGLDEQFF. Written as DNA, the CDR3 is TGTGCCAGCAGTTTGGCTGGGGGGCTTGATGAGCAGTTCTTC. This chain joins TRBV12-3 or TRBV12-4 and TRBJ2-1, with D perhaps being TRBD1 or TRBD2 (6 bases each). V was pared by 3 bases and J by 8 bases, with 14 bases between. The CDR3 consists of 14 residues.

This clonotype was seen repeatedly, ten times or more. The CDR3 spells CASRHTGGRTEAFF. DNA of the CDR3: TGTGCCAGCAGACATACAGGGGGACGGACTGAAGCTTTCTTT. The V gene is TRBV28, the J gene TRBJ1-1; 8 bases align to TRBD1. Germline CDR1 is MDHEN and CDR2 is SYDVKM. This CDR3 region has 14 residues. V lost 6 bases to trimming and J lost 5 bases; unmatched junction nucleotides: 8.

By sample share, this clonotype is medium-sized (0.01 to 0.1%). J is TRBJ1-2 and V is TRBV20-1; 12 bases fit TRBD1. The germline gives CDR1 DFQATT, CDR2 SNEGSKA (reference sequence). The CDR3 has 14 amino acids. With V trimmed by 2 bases and J by 7 bases, 5 bases remained unmatched. CDR3 sequence: CSARNRDRGPGYTF. CDR3 DNA sequence: TGCAGTGCTAGAAACCGGGACAGGGGGCCTGGCTACACCTTC.

At least ten counts were recorded for this clonotype. The chain joins TRBV2 to TRBJ1-5; D gene unclear. The CDR3 contains 14 residues. CDR1 is SNHLY and CDR2 is FYNNEI in the germline V gene. The V end was cut by 8 bases, the J end by 5 bases, with 16 bases between. For the CDR3, the DNA is TGTGCCAGCGCTGACCCAACTACCTATCAGCCCCAGCATTTT. The encoded protein is CASADPTTYQPQHF.

J is TRBJ1-2 and V is TRBV7-9, with D tentatively TRBD1 (5 bases). V lost 6 bases and J lost 6, with 14 bases in between. The CDR3 totals 13 residues. The germline gives CDR1 SEHNR, CDR2 FQNEAQ (reference sequence). The CDR3 here is CASRPNGADGYTF. The CDR3 DNA follows: TGTGCCAGCAGACCAAACGGGGCAGATGGCTACACCTTC.